The 16 T cell receptor beta chains listed next were all sequenced from one sample in a study of T cells in Graves' hyperthyroidism and ophthalmopathy. Amplification of TCR beta CDR3 regions was performed using RNA transcripts as template. A first-round RT-PCR of the TCR CDR3 used the HTBI primer set. TCRdb re-called the multiplex PCR reads through MiXCR, storing one row per CDR3 protein. The sample lists fewer than 750,000 distinct CDR3 sequences, approximately 15% occurring once. Sequenced input: blood. These receptors came from a woman between 50 and 59 years old with Graves' ophthalmopathy.

This clonotype was recorded at least ten times. The V gene is TRBV7-9, the J gene TRBJ2-7, with unresolved D. Germline V gene data show CDR1 as SEHNR and CDR2 as FQNEAQ (reference sequence). V lost 4 bases and J lost 8, with 9 bases in between. The CDR3 totals 11 residues. The DNA for the CDR3 is TGTGCCAGCAGCTCCCTCGGACAGCAGTACTTC. Amino acid sequence: CASSSLGQQYF.

This clonotype was seen just once. The V and J genes are TRBV7-9 and TRBJ2-1; 8 nucleotides agree with TRBD1. This CDR3 comprises 15 residues. The trim removed 5 bases at V and 7 bases at J, leaving 10 bases unmatched. Germline-derived CDR1 and CDR2 are SEHNR and FQNEAQ (reference sequence). The CDR3 is CASSPAGGAWNEQFF. The CDR3 DNA is TGTGCCAGCAGCCCCGCAGGGGGCGCGTGGAATGAGCAGTTCTTC.

This clonotype was counted at least ten times. The chain uses TRBV5-1 and TRBJ2-2; a possible D gene is TRBD1 (6 bases). V gave up 4 bases and J gave up 4 bases, with 14 bases separating them. CDR1 is SGHRS, CDR2 YFSETQ, per germline. This CDR3 comprises 15 residues. CDR3 DNA: TGCGCCAGCAGCCTCGGACAGACAAGCACCGGGGAGCTGTTTTTT. Its protein product is CASSLGQTSTGELFF.

This clonotype was seen ten or more times. The chain combines TRBV7-2 with TRBJ2-1; D unclear. V gave up 8 bases and J gave up 3 bases, with 11 bases separating them. The CDR3 consists of 13 residues. Germline CDR1 and CDR2: SGHTA and FQGNSA. The CDR3 DNA reads as TGTGCCAGCGGTCCGTCGAACTACAATGAGCAGTTCTTC. Its translation is CASGPSNYNEQFF.

This clonotype has ten or more counts. The chain has TRBV12-3 or TRBV12-4 and TRBJ1-1; D remains ambiguous. The CDR3 loop spans 13 amino acids. The V end was cut by 2 bases, the J end by 1 base, with 5 bases between. CDR3 DNA sequence: TGTGCCAGCAGTTTAAACGGGAACACTGAAGCTTTCTTT. Encoded protein: CASSLNGNTEAFF.

This clonotype was counted only a few times. The rearrangement joins TRBV12-3 or TRBV12-4 to TRBJ2-1, with a possible D match to TRBD2 (5 bases). The V end was cut by 2 bases, the J end by 0 bases, with 14 bases between. The CDR3 contains 17 residues. The chain's CDR3 is CASSLRASFSSYNEQFF. In DNA form, the CDR3 reads TGTGCCAGCAGTTTAAGGGCTAGCTTTAGCTCCTACAATGAGCAGTTCTTC.

This clonotype has at least ten counts. V and J are TRBV3-1 and TRBJ2-1, with a tentative D call TRBD2 (6 bases). CDR3 length: 15 residues. Germline V gives CDR1 LGHDT, CDR2 YNNKEL (reference sequence). V was pared by 1 base and J by 6 bases, with 13 bases between. CDR3 bases: TGTGCCAGCAGCCAAGCGTCGGGAGAAATCAATGAGCAGTTCTTC. Protein sequence: CASSQASGEINEQFF.

The sample holds a few counts of this clonotype. The germline gene is not matched at one end of the junction; a read error may be the cause. The chain employs TRBV11-3 and TRBJ1-1, with no clear D. CDR1 and CDR2 from the germline V gene are SGHNT and YENEEA. This CDR3 has 13 amino acids. DNA of the CDR3: TGTGCCAGCAGTCTTCTGTTCGGCACTGAAGCTCTCTTT. Translation: CASSLLFGTEALF. Complete variable domain (other parts from reference TRBV11-3 and TRBJ1-1): EAGVVQSPRYKIIEKKQPVAFWCNPISGHNTLYWYLQNLGQGPELLIRYENEEAVDDSQLPKDRFSAERLKGVDSTLKIQPAELGDSAVYLCASSLLFGTEALFGQGTRLTVV.

In this sample, this clonotype turned up a few times. The chain is built from TRBV6-1 and TRBJ1-6; 7 bases fit TRBD1. The germline CDR1 and CDR2 sequences are MNHNS and SASEGT. This CDR3 has 15 residues. V shed 4 bases, J shed 6 bases, and the junction held 6 bases outside the gene matches. In DNA form, the CDR3 reads TGTGCCAGCAGTGGGTCGACAGGGTCTAATTCACCCCTCCACTTT. Translating gives CASSGSTGSNSPLHF.

This chain connects TRBV3-1 to TRBJ2-2; possibly TRBD2 for D (6 bases). Trimming left V 1 base short and J 5 bases short, with 11 bases between. Germline V CDR1 and CDR2: LGHDT, YNNKEL (reference sequence). This CDR3 has 15 amino acids. In nucleotides, the CDR3 is TGTGCCAGCAGCCAAGGTACTAGCTATACCGGGGAGCTGTTTTTT. Translation gives CASSQGTSYTGELFF.

This clonotype was observed many times. The rearrangement uses TRBV6-5 and TRBJ2-7; D is unclear. Germline V lookup: CDR1 MNHEY, CDR2 SVGAGI. This CDR3 is built from 11 residues. Trimming took 2 bases from V and 5 from J, leaving 4 bases between them. CDR3 protein: CASSYQNEQYF. The CDR3 DNA follows: TGTGCCAGCAGTTACCAGAACGAGCAGTACTTC.

This clonotype was picked up many times. The chain combines TRBV12-3 or TRBV12-4 with TRBJ2-5; no reliable D call. The CDR3 covers 11 residues. The V gene lost 4 bases and the J gene lost 5 bases, with 5 bases spanning the gap. CDR3 in amino acids: CASSSSETQYF. The CDR3 nucleotides read TGTGCCAGCAGTTCATCTGAGACCCAGTACTTC.

This rearrangement joins TRBV6-2 or TRBV6-3 to TRBJ1-1, with D unresolved. This CDR3 has 14 amino acids. With 7 bases removed from V and 0 bases from J, the gap between germline ends came to 12 bases. The germline CDR1 and CDR2 sequences are MNHEY and SVGEGT. CDR3 sequence reads: CASINAGMNTEAFF. Written as DNA, the CDR3 is TGTGCCAGCATAAACGCGGGGATGAACACTGAAGCTTTCTTT.

This clonotype was detected many times. This rearrangement joins TRBV28 to TRBJ1-5, with a weak D call TRBD1 (5 bases). This CDR3 is built from 12 residues. Germline-derived CDR1 and CDR2 are MDHEN and SYDVKM. V lost 10 bases to trimming and J lost 4 bases, with 11 bases between them. The CDR3 is CATSGGNQPQHF. The CDR3 DNA follows: TGTGCCACCTCTGGGGGGAATCAGCCCCAGCATTTT.

In its sample, this clonotype was seen many times. The chain is built from TRBV9 and TRBJ1-1; D not certain. This CDR3 contains 13 residues. The V gene lost 0 bases and the J gene lost 1 base, with 4 bases spanning the gap. CDR1 is SGDLS, CDR2 YYNGEE, per germline. The CDR3 protein is CASSVAPNTEAFF. As DNA, the CDR3 is TGTGCCAGCAGCGTAGCACCGAACACTGAAGCTTTCTTT.

This clonotype was detected ten times or more. The rearrangement uses TRBV2 and TRBJ2-1; the D call may be TRBD1 or TRBD2 (5 bases each). The V end lost 10 bases, the J end lost 9 bases, and 13 bases lay between the germline ends. CDR1 and CDR2 from the germline V gene are SNHLY and FYNNEI. CDR3 length equals 11 residues. CDR3 residues: CANPRGSEQFF. CDR3 coding DNA: TGTGCCAACCCGAGGGGTAGTGAGCAGTTCTTC.